The T cell receptor (beta chain) described here comes from a study of shared clonotypes between healthy human individuals (dated by TCRdb to 2020 to 2022). Context from the whole study: The cohort comprised a couple of women and three men aged 18 to 49 years. For each donor, CD4 naive and CD4 memory were each run on three plates, CD8 naive on two plates, and CD8 memory on one plate. Blood TCR repertoires of roughly five healthy adults were deeply sequenced to estimate repertoire size and the extent of clonotype sharing between individuals. To increase sequencing depth and limit assay-specific biases, TCR repertoire library preparation and sequencing were carried out by different laboratories using diverse techniques. Each donor's leukapheresis produced roughly between roughly 0.85 and 10 billion PBMCs.

This clone was found once. There is no known antigen for this receptor. Base qualities are not at hand, and no much larger clone is one base apart. The trim is 0 bases for V and 3 bases for J, with a gap of 9 bases between the germline ends. Reading the germline V gene gives CDR1 SGHDN and CDR2 FVKESK. The CDR3 holds 14 amino acids from the cysteine to the phenylalanine. Of all the DNA, just the CDR3 is kept, 42 bases in frame from base 1. Using the deep immunoSEQ assay, TCR CDR3 regions were amplified from genomic DNA by multiplex PCR. Genomic DNA extracted from each cell subset was distributed evenly over all wells of several immunoSEQ 96-well plates, and each plate served as one replicate. Each replicate PCR for sorted subsets received around 200 ng genomic DNA, equal to about 30,000 T cell genomes. Purified libraries were measured with a Qubit 3.0 fluorometer, size-checked on a Bioanalyzer 2100, and measured again with the KAPA Library Quantification kit. A separate single-read 150-cycle Illumina NextSeq 550 flow cell was used to sequence each immunoSEQ 96-well plate. The study's processing was this. Because the immunoSEQ output included only junctional sequences and no quality scores, the filtering could not be the same as the filtering used for full-length reads. To assign V/J genes and CDR3, sequences were annotated using PyIR, a Python wrapper for IgBLAST v1.9, with IMGT germline references. Reads were filtered out if the reads had weak V/J assignments (E-value above 1e-6), no CDR3, stop codons, out-of-frame junctions, or ambiguous translated residues. V3J clonotypes were defined by identical inferred V gene, J gene, and CDR3 amino acid sequence. The percentage overlap between two repertoires was calculated by dividing the number of shared unique clonotypes by the size of the smaller repertoire. RTK rarefaction, the Chao1 estimator, and Recon v2.1 estimates of unobserved clonotypes were used to assess repertoire richness. Generation probabilities for all TCRbeta clonotypes obtained by the gDNA method from several donors were computed using OLGA. This immuneACCESS table, as held by TCRdb, lists in-frame sequences with V and J called but not all clones. Of the missing ones, under half trace to an unresolved V gene in checked studies; the others have no known cause. The V and J calls and the clone size are those of that table, but D and trimming were determined from the DNA. The sample profile shows nearly 2 million clones; approximately 94% of them were found once. The leading ten clones occupy around 1% of the sample.

CD8 naive samples consisted of CD45RO-negative cells that were positively selected for CCR7, yielding a CD45RA+CCR7+ population without TemRA cells. The donors were healthy, HIV-negative adults who had no recently reported acute infections or vaccinations. Only Caucasian adults living in Nashville, Tennessee, USA were represented among the donors. After blood collection by leukapheresis, PBMCs were isolated using Ficoll-Histopaque density gradient centrifugation and then cryopreserved in the vapor phase of liquid nitrogen. Analytical flow cytometry was used to check the purity and quantity of each magnetically sorted T cell population. Genomic DNA was isolated from each sorted fraction and quantified by UV absorbance on a Nanodrop 2000c. The investigation overall reported the following: Pairwise subsampling indicated that sequencing depth was expected to affect the degree of clonotype sharing among donors. Because the study included only a small number of donors, the genetic and exposure-history diversity represented was limited. Higher generation probabilities were observed for clonotypes shared by all four sorted-subset donors than for non-shared clonotypes. Across four donors, roughly 5.4% of naive CD4, around 3.5% of naive CD8, around 2.5% of memory CD4, and 0.4% of memory CD8 clonotypes were shared. Even with the large sequencing depth, rarefaction of the sorted-subset datasets indicated that sequencing was incomplete. Only blood was sampled, and tissue TCR repertoires likely differ from those in blood. Naive subsets generally had larger estimated clonotype richness than memory subsets.

This TCR was sampled from a man younger than 30 in good health. The chain uses TRBV14 and TRBJ2-7, with no D gene named confidently. The material sequenced was naive CD8+ T cells sorted from blood. What the cell subset or site label conveys for this sample: CD45RA+CCR7+. The CDR3 region has the sequence CASSQDSLDYEQYF. Here is the DNA: TGTGCCAGCAGCCAAGACTCCTTAGACTACGAGCAGTACTTC.